This T cell receptor beta chain was sequenced in a study of T cell repertoires in cytomegalovirus infection. Study results and caveats: Cumulative frequency of public TCR beta families picked out carriers of CMV plus the relevant HLA.

TCRdb itself ran the reads through MiXCR, one entry per CDR3 protein. The repertoire holds fewer than 900,000 distinct CDR3 sequences, with about 29% as singletons. With 3 bases removed from V and 0 bases from J, the gap between germline ends came to 8 bases. CDR3 length: 14 residues. This clonotype showed up many times. The antigen is undetermined. The chain employs TRBV12-3 or TRBV12-4 and TRBJ2-5; a weak D match, TRBD2 (6 bases). The TCR originated in a human donor in good health (CMV status not recorded). Some clones in this sample may be carry-over from other donors' samples. The sequenced sample was cultured CD8+ T cells from PBMCs, obtained from culture after CMV antigen stimulation. The CDR3 loop is CASSFRGYQETQYF. CDR3 DNA sequence: TGTGCCAGCAGTTTCCGGGGGTACCAAGAGACCCAGTACTTC.